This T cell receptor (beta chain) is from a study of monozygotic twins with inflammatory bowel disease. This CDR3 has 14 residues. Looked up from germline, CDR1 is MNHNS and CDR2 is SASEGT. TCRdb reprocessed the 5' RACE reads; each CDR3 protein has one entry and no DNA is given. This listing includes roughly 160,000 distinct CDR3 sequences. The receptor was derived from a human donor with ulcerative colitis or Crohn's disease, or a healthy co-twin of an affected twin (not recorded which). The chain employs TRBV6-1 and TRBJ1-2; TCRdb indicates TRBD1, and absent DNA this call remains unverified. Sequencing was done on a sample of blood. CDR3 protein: CASSEWGRDYGYTF.